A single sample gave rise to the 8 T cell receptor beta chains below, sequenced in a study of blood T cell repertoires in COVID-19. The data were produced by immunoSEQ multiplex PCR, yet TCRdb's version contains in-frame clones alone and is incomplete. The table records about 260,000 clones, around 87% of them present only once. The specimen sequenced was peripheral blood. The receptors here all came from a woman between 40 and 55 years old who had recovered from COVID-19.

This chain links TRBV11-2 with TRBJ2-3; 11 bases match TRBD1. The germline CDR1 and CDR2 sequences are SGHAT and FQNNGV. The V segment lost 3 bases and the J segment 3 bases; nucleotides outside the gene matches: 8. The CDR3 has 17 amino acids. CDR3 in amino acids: CASSFGQGARKTDTQYF. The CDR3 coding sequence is TGTGCCAGCAGCTTCGGACAGGGGGCCAGGAAGACAGATACGCAGTATTTT.

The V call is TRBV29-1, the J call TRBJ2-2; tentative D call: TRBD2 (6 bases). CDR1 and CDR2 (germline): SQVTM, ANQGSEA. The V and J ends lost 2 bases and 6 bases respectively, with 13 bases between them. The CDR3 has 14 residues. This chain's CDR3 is CSVEREYRAGELFF. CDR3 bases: TGCAGCGTTGAACGGGAGTATCGGGCCGGGGAGCTGTTTTTT.

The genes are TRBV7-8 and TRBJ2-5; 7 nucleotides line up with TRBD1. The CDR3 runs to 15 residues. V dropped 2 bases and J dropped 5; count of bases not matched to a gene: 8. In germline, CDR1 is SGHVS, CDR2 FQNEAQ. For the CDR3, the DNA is TGTGCCAGCAGCTTATCGGACAGGATGAGGGAGACCCAGTACTTC. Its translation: CASSLSDRMRETQYF.

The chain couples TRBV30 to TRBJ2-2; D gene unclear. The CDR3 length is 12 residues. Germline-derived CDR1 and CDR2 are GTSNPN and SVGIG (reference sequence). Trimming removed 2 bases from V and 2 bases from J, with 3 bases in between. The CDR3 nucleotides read TGTGCCTGGAGTTTAAACACCGGGGAGCTGTTTTTT. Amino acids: CAWSLNTGELFF.

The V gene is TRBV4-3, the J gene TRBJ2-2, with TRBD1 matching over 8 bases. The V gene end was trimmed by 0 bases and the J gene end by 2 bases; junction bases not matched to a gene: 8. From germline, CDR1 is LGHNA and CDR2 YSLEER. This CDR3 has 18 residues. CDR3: CASSQESPDRANTGELFF. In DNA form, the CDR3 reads TGCGCCAGCAGCCAAGAGTCCCCGGACAGGGCAAACACCGGGGAGCTGTTTTTT.

DNA for the CDR3: TGTGCCAGCAGCCTCGGGACAGATGGCTATGGCTACACCTTC. Protein: CASSLGTDGYGYTF. This rearrangement joins TRBV3-1 (or the pseudogene TRBV3-2) to TRBJ1-2; 7 bases agree with TRBD1. In germline, CDR1 is LGHDT, CDR2 YNNKEL (reference sequence). Trimming removed 4 bases from V and 4 bases from J; junction bases left unmatched: 6. The CDR3 is 14 amino acids.

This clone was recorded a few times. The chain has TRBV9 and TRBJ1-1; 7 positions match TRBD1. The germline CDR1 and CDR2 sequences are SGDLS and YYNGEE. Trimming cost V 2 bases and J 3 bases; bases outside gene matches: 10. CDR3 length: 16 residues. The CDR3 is CASSVNPHTGDTEAFF. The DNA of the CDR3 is TGTGCCAGCAGCGTGAACCCCCACACAGGGGACACTGAAGCTTTCTTT.

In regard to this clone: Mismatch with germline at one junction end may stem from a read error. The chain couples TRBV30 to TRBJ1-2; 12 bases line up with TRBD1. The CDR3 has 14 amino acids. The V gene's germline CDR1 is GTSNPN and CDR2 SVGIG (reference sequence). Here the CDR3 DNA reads TGTGCCTGGAGTCGAAATTCCGGGACAGGGGGCCCGTTCTTC. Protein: CAWSRNSGTGGPFF.